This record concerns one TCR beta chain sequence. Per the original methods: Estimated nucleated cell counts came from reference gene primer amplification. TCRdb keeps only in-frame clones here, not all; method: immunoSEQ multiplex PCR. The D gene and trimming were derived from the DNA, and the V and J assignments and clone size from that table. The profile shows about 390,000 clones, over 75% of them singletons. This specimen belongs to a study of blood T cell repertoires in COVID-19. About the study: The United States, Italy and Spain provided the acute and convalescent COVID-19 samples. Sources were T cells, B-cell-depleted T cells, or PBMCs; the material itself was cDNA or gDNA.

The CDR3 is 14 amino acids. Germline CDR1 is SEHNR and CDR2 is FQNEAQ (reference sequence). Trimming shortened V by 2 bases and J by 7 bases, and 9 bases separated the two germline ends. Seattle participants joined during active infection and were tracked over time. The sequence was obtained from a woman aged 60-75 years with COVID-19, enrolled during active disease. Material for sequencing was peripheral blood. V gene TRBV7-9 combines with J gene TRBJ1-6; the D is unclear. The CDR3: CASSLTGSNSPLHF. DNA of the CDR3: TGTGCCAGCAGCTTAACCGGGTCCAATTCACCCCTCCACTTT. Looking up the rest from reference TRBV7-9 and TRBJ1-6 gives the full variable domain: DTGVSQNPRHKITKRGQNVTFRCDPISEHNRLYWYRQTLGQGPEFLTYFQNEAQLEKSRLLSDRFSAERPKGSFSTLEIQRTEQGDSAMYLCASSLTGSNSPLHFGNGTRLTVT.